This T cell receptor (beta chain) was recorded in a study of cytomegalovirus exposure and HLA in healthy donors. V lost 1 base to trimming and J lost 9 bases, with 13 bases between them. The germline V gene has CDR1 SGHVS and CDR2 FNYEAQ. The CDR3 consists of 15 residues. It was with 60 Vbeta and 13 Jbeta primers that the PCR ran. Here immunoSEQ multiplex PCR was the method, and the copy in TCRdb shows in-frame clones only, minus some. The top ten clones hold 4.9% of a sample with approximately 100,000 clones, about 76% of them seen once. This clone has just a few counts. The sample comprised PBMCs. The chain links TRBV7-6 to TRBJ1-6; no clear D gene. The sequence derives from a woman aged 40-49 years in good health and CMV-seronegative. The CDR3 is CASSLGSGVGSPLHF. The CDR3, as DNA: TGTGCCAGCAGCTTAGGTTCCGGGGTAGGTTCACCCCTCCACTTT.